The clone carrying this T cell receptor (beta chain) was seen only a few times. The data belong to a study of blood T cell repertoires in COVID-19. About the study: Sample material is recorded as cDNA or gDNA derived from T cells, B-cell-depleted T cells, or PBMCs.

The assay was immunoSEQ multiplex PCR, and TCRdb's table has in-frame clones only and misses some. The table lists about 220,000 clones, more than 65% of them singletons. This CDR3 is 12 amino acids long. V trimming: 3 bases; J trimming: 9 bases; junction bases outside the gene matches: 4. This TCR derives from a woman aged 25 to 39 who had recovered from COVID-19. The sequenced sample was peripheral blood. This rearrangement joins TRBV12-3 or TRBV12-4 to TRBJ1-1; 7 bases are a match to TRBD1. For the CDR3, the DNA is TGTGCCAGCAGTTTGTCAGGGGGTAAAGCTTTCTTT. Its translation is CASSLSGGKAFF.